The present TCR beta chain was sequenced within a study of blood T cells in healthy people across ages. Whole-study findings and limits: It was the long-lived donors that had more naive CD4+ cells and higher diversity than aged donors.

The V end was cut by 3 bases, the J end by 4 bases, with 15 bases between. The CDR3 has 16 residues. Concerning this clonotype itself: The antigen is undetermined.

Alongside a J-beta primer mix, a sample-barcoded 5' primer served in a second PCR lasting roughly 6 to 11 cycles. Through a template-switch adaptor with 12 random nucleotides, each cDNA molecule received a tag. TCRdb re-analysed the 5' RACE reads in MiXCR, keeping a single row per CDR3 protein. The data show around 1.1 million distinct CDR3 sequences, 30% to 40% seen once. Those donating, healthy Caucasian individuals from Russia, were aged roughly 6 to 100. The authors extracted at least 5 micrograms of total RNA per sample. This chain joins TRBV12-3 or TRBV12-4 and TRBJ1-4, with D hard to call. The receptor comes from a young man in good health. Source material: blood. In DNA, the CDR3 is TGTGCCAGCAGTTTGGGTCCCCCTTCAAATAATGAAAAACTGTTTTTT. It is translated as CASSLGPPSNNEKLFF.